The table lists the clone carrying this T cell receptor (beta chain) with a few counts. Its antigen remains unknown. The CDR3 sequence is 14 residues long. Trimming removed 2 bases from V and 4 bases from J, with 6 bases in between. Germline CDR1 MNHEY, CDR2 SVGAGI. The data derive from a study of regulatory T cells in long-lasting Graves disease. Study-level results: Persistent disease was characterized by preferential usage of TRBV28, TRBJ1-2 and TRBJ2-5.

According to the study, TCR beta libraries were built with iRepertoire HTBI primers and CDR3-region Arm-PCR. Using its own MiXCR run on the multiplex PCR reads, TCRdb lists one record per CDR3 protein. The sample holds some 460,000 distinct CDR3 sequences; 15% to 20% are singletons and the top ten take roughly an eighth. Described time point: newly diagnosed GD, antithyroid drugs for less than 3 months. Extracted PBMC RNA gave rise to the TCR library. The patients were enrolled through endocrinology in Xi'an, China. The same sample was also studied in work on T cells in Graves' hyperthyroidism and ophthalmopathy. That investigation notes: An absence of ophthalmopathy progression within 18 months meant stable Graves' hyperthyroidism.

The sample in question was peripheral blood mononuclear cells (PBMCs), obtained at new diagnosis, from a patient treated with antithyroid drugs. The source of this sequence is a man in his forties with Graves disease. V and J are TRBV6-5 and TRBJ1-6; D unresolved. The CDR3 DNA sequence: TGTGCCAGCAGTTACCGGCGGTATAATTCACCCCTCCACTTT. Translating gives CASSYRRYNSPLHF.